This T cell receptor beta chain came from a study of control samples from healthy donors and cancer patients. The germline CDR1 and CDR2 sequences are SGHRS and YFSETQ. Trimming removed 7 bases at V and 8 bases at J, with 21 bases between. The CDR3 has 14 residues. This clone appeared a single time. Here immunoSEQ multiplex PCR was the method, and the copy in TCRdb shows in-frame clones only, minus some. The repertoire has 400,000 to 500,000 clones, 75% to 95% of them found once; the top ten carry around 6.5%. The chain couples TRBV5-1 to TRBJ1-2; possible D gene TRBD1, 5 bases. This TCR was recovered from a man aged 40-49 years with head and neck cancer. The sequenced sample was PBMCs. CDR3 DNA: TGCGCCAGCGCCCTTCGGGACTCCCAAGGCGGCTACACCTTC. This encodes CASALRDSQGGYTF.